This T cell receptor (beta chain) was identified during a study of shared clonotypes between healthy human individuals. The trim removed 5 bases at V and 5 bases at J, leaving 8 bases unmatched. There are 16 residues in the CDR3. Germline values: CDR1 SEHNR, CDR2 FQNEAQ (reference sequence). Positively selected for CCR7, the CD45RO-negative cells used as naive CD8 cells excluded terminally differentiated effector memory CD45RA+ cells. Here immunoSEQ multiplex PCR was the method, and the copy in TCRdb shows in-frame clones only, minus some. The sample contains over 2 million clones, about 95% of which appear only once. This clone was observed once.

This sequence was found in a young man in good health. Sequenced input: naive CD8+ T cells sorted from blood. The chain joins TRBV7-9 to TRBJ2-3, with 12 bases that match TRBD1. The DNA for the CDR3 is TGTGCCAGCAGCCCCCGGGACAGGGGGCTCGAAGATACGCAGTATTTT. As protein: CASSPRDRGLEDTQYF. The full variable domain, its missing parts supplied by reference TRBV7-9 and TRBJ2-3, is DTGVSQNPRHKITKRGQNVTFRCDPISEHNRLYWYRQTLGQGPEFLTYFQNEAQLEKSRLLSDRFSAERPKGSFSTLEIQRTEQGDSAMYLCASSPRDRGLEDTQYFGPGTRLTVL.